Below, one TCR beta chain is given with its context. What it recognizes is unknown. Given a much more abundant clone one base away, this may be a read error. CDR3 length: 15 residues. Germline V gene lookup returns CDR1 SQVTM and CDR2 ANQGSEA. The record originates from a study of blood T cells in healthy people across ages. Findings and caveats of the study: Fewer expanded clones and more diversity marked long-lived versus aged donors.

Then a second PCR, running about 6 to 12 cycles, was carried out with a sample-barcoded 5' primer and a J-beta primer mix. TCRdb fed the 5' RACE reads into MiXCR, producing one record per CDR3 protein. The sample has some 1.6 million distinct CDR3 sequences; 30% to 35% are singletons. The source of this sequence is a woman younger than 45 in good health. The chain uses TRBV29-1 and TRBJ1-1, with D perhaps matching TRBD1 (5 bases). Sequencing used blood. DNA for the CDR3: TGCAGCGTTGATGCCGCCGGGGGGATGAACACTGAAACTTTCTTT. Translation gives CSVDAAGGMNTETFF.